The clone carrying this T cell receptor beta chain was detected many times. No antigen is known for it. This sample is drawn from a study of identical twins. J was trimmed by 6 bases and V by 4 bases; bases with no gene match: 12. The CDR3 is 16 amino acids. CDR1 and CDR2 (germline): MNHNS, SASEGT. General study findings and limits: Models underestimated how often monozygotic twins shared out-of-frame TCR alpha.

TCRdb processed the 5' RACE reads anew with MiXCR; each CDR3 protein has one entry. The profile shows 640,000 or so distinct CDR3 sequences, around 6.1% of them singletons. Input material: naive T cells sorted from blood. The TCR originated in a man between 18 and 29 years old in good health. V gene TRBV6-1 combines with J gene TRBJ2-1, with 7 bases aligning to TRBD1. The DNA of the CDR3 is TGTGCCAGCAGTGGACCCGGGACAGAAGACCCCAATGAGCAGTTCTTC. Its translation: CASSGPGTEDPNEQFF.